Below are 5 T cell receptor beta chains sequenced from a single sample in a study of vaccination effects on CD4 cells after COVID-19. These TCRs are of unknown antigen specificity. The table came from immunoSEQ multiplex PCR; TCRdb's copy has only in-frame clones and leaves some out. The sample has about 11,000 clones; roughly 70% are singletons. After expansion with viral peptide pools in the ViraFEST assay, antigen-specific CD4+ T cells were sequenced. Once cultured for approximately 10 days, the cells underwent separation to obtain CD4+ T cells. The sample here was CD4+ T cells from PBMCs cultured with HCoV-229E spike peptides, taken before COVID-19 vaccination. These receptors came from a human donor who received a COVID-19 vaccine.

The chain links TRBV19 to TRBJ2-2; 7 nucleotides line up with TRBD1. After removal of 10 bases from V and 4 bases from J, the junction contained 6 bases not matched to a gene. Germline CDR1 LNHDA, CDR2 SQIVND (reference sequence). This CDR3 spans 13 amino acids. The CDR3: CATRGRVTGELFF. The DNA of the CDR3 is TGTGCCACGAGGGGGCGGGTCACCGGGGAGCTGTTTTTT.

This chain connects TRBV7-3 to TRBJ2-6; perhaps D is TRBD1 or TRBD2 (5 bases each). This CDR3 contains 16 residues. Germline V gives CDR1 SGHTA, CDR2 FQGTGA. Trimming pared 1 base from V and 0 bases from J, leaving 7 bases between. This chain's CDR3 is CASSLSGGSGANVLTF. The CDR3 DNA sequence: TGTGCCAGCAGCTTAAGTGGGGGCTCTGGGGCCAACGTCCTGACTTTC.

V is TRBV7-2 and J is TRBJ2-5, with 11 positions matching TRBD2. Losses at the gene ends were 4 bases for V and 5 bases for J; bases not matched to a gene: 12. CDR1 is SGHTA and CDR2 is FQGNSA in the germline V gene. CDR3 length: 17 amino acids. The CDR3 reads CASSSVIAGGPTETQYF. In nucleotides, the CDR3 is TGTGCCAGCAGCTCGGTTATAGCGGGGGGGCCTACGGAGACCCAGTACTTC.

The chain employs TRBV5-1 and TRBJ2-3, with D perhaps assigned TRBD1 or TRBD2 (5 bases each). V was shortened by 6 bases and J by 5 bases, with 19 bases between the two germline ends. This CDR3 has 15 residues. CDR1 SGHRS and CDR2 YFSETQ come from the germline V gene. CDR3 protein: CASTGRGTAQDTQYF. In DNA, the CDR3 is TGCGCCAGCACGGGAAGGGGAACTGCACAAGATACGCAGTATTTT.

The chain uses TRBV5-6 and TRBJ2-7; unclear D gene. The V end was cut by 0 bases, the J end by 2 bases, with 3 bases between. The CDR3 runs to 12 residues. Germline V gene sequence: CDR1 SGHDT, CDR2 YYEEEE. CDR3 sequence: CASSLAPYEQYF. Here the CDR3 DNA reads TGTGCCAGCAGCTTGGCCCCCTACGAGCAGTACTTC.